The present entry profiles one TCR beta chain with its context. This entry is derived from a study of T cell changes during pregnancy in multiple sclerosis. Between the trimmed V and J ends, which lost 6 bases and 0 bases, there was a span of 6 bases. From germline, CDR1 is SGHTA and CDR2 FQGNSA. The CDR3 covers 13 residues. The protocol was immunoSEQ multiplex PCR, while the TCRdb copy is restricted to in-frame clones and leaves out a portion. In the table there are tens of thousands of clones, over 80% of which are singletons. V gene TRBV7-2 combines with J gene TRBJ2-1; D uncertain. Sequenced material: peripheral blood, taken after pregnancy. This sequence was found in a female donor with multiple sclerosis, enrolled in a pregnancy study. The CDR3 is CASRPSSYNEQFF. In DNA, the CDR3 is TGTGCCAGCAGGCCGAGCTCCTACAATGAGCAGTTCTTC.